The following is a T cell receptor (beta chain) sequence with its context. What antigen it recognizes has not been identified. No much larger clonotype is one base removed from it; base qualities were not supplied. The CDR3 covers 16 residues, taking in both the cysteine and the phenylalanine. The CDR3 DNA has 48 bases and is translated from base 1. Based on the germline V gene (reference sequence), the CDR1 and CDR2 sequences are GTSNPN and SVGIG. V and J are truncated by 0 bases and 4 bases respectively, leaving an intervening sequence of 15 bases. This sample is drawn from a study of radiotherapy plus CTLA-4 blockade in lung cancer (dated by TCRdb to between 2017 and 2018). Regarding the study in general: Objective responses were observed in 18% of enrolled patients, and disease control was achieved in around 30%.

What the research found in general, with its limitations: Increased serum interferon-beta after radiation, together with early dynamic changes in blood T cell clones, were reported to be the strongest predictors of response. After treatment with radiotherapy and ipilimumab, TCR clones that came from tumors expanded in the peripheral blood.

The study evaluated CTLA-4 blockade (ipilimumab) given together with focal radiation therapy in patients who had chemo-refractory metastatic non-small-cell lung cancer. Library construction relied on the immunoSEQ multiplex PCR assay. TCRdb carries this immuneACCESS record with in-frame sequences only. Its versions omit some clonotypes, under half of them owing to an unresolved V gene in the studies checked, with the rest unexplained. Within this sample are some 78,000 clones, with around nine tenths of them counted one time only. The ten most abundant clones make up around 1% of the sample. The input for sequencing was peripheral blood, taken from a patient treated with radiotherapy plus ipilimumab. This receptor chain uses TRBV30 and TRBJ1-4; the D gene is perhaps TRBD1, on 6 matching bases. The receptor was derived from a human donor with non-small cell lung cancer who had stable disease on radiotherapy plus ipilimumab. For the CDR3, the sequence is CAWSVLGGVGNEKLFF. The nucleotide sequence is TGTGCCTGGAGTGTGCTGGGGGGCGTGGGTAATGAAAAACTGTTTTTT. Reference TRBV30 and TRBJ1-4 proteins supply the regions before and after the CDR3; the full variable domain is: SQTIHQWPATLVQPVGSPLSLECTVEGTSNPNLYWYRQAAGRGLQLLFYSVGIGQISSEVPQNLSASRPQDRQFILSSKKLLLSDSGFYLCAWSVLGGVGNEKLFFGSGTQLSVL.